Reported below is one T cell receptor (beta chain). One end of the junction does not line up with germline, which may come from a read error. TCR cDNA was synthesized by 5'RACE template switching, through which a universal primer site and unique molecular identifiers were introduced. cDNA synthesis was primed from both the TCR alpha and TCR beta constant segments. Library amplification used two PCR steps, and the second PCR step added sample barcodes and sequencing adapters. Sequencing of the libraries was done on either Illumina HiSeq 2500 (2x100 bp) or NovaSeq (2x150 bp). In the paper's pipeline: MIGEC handled demultiplexing of reads and collapsing into UMI consensus sequences, while MiXCR performed V(D)J alignment. Clonotypes responding to the vaccine were identified with edgeR on replicate PBMC samples, with the criteria of FDR below 0.01 and a log2 fold change above 5 up to day 15. CD4 or CD8 identity was assigned to each bulk clonotype according to whether the clonotype was present at higher abundance in the sequenced CD4 repertoire or the sequenced CD8 repertoire. To estimate the distribution of each clone across memory phenotypes, clonotype frequencies in memory subsets were weighted by FACS-sorted cell numbers. TCRdb ran its own pipeline on the public reads, namely fastp trimming at Q25 and MiXCR clone calling, and kept in-frame beta chains. Each entry is one CDR3 protein sequence, shown with its most common DNA and genes. What appears here as the V and J calls and clone size reflects TCRdb's work, not the paper's. This sample is represented by over 8,000 distinct CDR3 sequences; around 5.2% of them were singletons. The ten largest clones capture 1.6% of the sample.

Inclusive of the bounding cysteine and phenylalanine, the CDR3 is 13 residues long. The kept DNA is CDR3 alone, 39 bases in frame from the first base. In the germline V gene (reference sequence), CDR1 corresponds to SSHAT and CDR2 to FNYEAQ. The sample belongs to a study of T cells after yellow fever vaccination (dated 2019 in TCRdb). Some background on the complete study: Using CD3, CD45RA, CCR7 and CD95 staining, memory subsets (EM, EMRA, CM and Tscm) were sorted on a BD FACS Aria III. Libraries from fractions with low cell numbers were prepared with the SMART-Seq v4 Ultra Low Input RNA kit. To track T-cell clones before and after primary and booster YFV17D yellow fever vaccination, bulk TCR alpha and beta repertoires were sequenced longitudinally. The cohort comprised two healthy male donors, one aged 18 to 29 and one aged 30 to 40 years. Blood was collected at multiple timepoints before and after primary and secondary immunization, and bulk PBMC replicates and cell subsets were isolated. Memory subsets were sorted on days 0, 15 and 45 and at 18 months after primary vaccination, and on days 0, 15 and 45 after the 30-year booster. Overall results and qualifications from the work: Most clones expanded after primary vaccination were re-detected after the booster (almost 97% of CD4 and around 88% of CD8), suggesting broad memory maintenance. Compared with the primary T-cell response, the secondary T-cell response was weaker but faster, peaking on day 5 rather than day 15. In the sorted memory subsets on day 0, nearly all of the vaccine-responding clonotypes fell below detection. Computational filtering was needed because FACS-sorted repertoires could contain abundant contaminating clonotypes from the bulk population. A small fraction of clonotypes showed up in both the CD4 and CD8 compartments, probably as a result of convergent recombination. Because only a couple of donors were included in the study, the extent to which the findings can be generalized is limited.

This specimen's treatment or condition label, per the study, means: live attenuated yellow fever vaccine strain. PBMCs were isolated from peripheral blood using a standard Ficoll-Paque protocol. For sorted memory subsets, RNA extraction was done with the RNeasy Micro Kit. This chain is built from TRBV7-7 and TRBJ1-6; the D gene assignment is ambiguous. Sequenced material: PBMCs, either bulk or a sorted T-cell subset (CD4+, CD8+, memory, or dextramer-sorted; not recorded which), taken more than 14 days after the first yellow fever vaccination. The clonotype comes from a man aged 18 to 30 who received the YFV17D yellow fever vaccine. The DNA sequence reads TGTGCTAGCAGCTTAGCGCCAGATTCACCCCTCCACTTT. This sequence encodes CASSLAPDSPLHF.